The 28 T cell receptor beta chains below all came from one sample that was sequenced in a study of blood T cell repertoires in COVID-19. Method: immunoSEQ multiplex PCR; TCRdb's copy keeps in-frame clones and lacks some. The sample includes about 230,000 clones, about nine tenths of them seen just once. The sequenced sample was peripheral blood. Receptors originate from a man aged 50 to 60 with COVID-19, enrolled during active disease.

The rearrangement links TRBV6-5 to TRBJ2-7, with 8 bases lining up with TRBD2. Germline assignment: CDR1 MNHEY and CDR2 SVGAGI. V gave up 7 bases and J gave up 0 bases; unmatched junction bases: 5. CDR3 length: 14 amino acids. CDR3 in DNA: TGTGCCAGCACTCGGGGGGGAAGCTCCTACGAGCAGTACTTC. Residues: CASTRGGSSYEQYF.

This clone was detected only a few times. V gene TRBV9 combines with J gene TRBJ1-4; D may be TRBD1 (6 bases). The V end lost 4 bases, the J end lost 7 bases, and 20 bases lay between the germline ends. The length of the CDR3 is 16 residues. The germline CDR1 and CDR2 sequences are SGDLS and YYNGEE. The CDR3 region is CASSSNVAGAGEKLFF. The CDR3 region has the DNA TGTGCCAGCAGCTCAAACGTGGCAGGGGCGGGTGAAAAACTGTTTTTT.

The CDR3 sequence is CASSQDTRAGVRYEQYF. The CDR3 DNA reads as TGTGCCAGCAGCCAAGATACCCGAGCGGGAGTTCGGTACGAGCAGTACTTC. The chain uses TRBV14 and TRBJ2-7; TRBD2 matches at 8 bases. The V segment lost 0 bases and the J segment 4 bases; nucleotides outside the gene matches: 11. The CDR3 has 17 amino acids. Germline CDR1 is SGHDN and CDR2 is FVKESK.

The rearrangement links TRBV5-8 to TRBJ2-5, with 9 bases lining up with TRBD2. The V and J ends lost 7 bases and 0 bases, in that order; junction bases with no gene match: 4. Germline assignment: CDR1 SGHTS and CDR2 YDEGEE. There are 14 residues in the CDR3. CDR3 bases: TGTGCCAGCGTGACTAGCGGATACCAAGAGACCCAGTACTTC. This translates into CASVTSGYQETQYF.

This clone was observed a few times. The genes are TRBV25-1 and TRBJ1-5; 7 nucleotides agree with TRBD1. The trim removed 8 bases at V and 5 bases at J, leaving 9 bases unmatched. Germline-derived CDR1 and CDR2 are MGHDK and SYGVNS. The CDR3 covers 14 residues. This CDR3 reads CASSRQGSHQPQHF. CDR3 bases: TGTGCCAGCTCGCGACAGGGCTCCCATCAGCCCCAGCATTTT.

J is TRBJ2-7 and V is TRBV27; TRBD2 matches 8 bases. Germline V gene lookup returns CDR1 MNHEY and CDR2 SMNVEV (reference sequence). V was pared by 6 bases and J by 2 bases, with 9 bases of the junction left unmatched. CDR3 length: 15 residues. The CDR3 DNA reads TGTGCCAGCAGCATCCGCGGGAGGTCGACCTACGAGCAGTACTTC. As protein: CASSIRGRSTYEQYF.

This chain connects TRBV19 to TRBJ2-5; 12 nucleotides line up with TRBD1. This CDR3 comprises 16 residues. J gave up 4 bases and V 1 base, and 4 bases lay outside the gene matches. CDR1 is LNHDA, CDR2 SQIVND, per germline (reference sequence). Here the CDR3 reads CASSIGGTGGRETQYF. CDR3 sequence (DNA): TGTGCCAGTAGTATAGGAGGGACAGGGGGCCGAGAGACCCAGTACTTC.

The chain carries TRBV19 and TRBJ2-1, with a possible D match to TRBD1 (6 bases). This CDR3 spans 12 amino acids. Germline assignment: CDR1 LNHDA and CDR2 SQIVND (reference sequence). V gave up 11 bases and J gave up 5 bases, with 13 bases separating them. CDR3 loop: CAARDTNNEQFF. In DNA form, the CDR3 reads TGTGCCGCGAGGGACACCAACAATGAGCAGTTCTTC.

CDR3 DNA sequence: TGTGCCAGCCGGGGGACGTACAATCAGCCCCAGCATTTT. Its translation is CASRGTYNQPQHF. The rearrangement links TRBV27 to TRBJ1-5; maybe TRBD1 (5 bases). CDR3 length: 13 amino acids. CDR1 is MNHEY, CDR2 SMNVEV, per germline (reference sequence). Trimming removed 8 bases at V and 3 bases at J, with 11 bases between.

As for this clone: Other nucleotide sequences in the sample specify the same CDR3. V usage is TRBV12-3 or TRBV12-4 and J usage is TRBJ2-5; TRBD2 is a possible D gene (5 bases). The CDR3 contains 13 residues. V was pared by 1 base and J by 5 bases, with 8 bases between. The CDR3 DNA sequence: TGTGCCAGCAGTTTAGGGCCGGGGGAGACCCAGTACTTC. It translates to CASSLGPGETQYF.

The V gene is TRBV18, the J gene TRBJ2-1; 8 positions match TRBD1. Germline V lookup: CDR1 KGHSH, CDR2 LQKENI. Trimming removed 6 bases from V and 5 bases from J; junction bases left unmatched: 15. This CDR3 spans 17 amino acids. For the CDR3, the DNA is TGTGCCAGCTCTGTGCTGGGACAGGTAATATCCGACAATGAGCAGTTCTTC. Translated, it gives CASSVLGQVISDNEQFF.

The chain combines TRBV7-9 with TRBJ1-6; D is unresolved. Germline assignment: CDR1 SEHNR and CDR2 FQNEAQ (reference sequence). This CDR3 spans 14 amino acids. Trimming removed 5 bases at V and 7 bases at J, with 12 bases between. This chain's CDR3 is CASSPRVSNSPLHF. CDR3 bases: TGTGCCAGCAGCCCCCGGGTATCAAATTCACCCCTCCACTTT.

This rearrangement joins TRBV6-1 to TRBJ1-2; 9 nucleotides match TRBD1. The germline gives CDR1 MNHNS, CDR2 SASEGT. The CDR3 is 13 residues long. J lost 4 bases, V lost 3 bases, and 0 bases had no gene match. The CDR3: CASSETGGYGYTF. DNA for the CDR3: TGTGCCAGCAGTGAGACAGGGGGCTATGGCTACACCTTC.

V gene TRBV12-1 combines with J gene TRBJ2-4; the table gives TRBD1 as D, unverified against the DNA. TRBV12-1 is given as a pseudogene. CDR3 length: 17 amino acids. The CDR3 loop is CASSFAGQRLAKNIQYF. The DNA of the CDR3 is TGTGCCAGCAGCTTTGCGGGCCAAAGATTAGCCAAAAACATTCAGTACTTC.

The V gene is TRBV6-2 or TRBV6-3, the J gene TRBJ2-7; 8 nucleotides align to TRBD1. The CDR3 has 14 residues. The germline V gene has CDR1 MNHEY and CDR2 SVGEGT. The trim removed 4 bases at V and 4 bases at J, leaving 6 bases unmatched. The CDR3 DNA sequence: TGTGCCAGCAGTTTGTCAGGGGGCATTTACGAGCAGTACTTC. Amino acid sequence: CASSLSGGIYEQYF.

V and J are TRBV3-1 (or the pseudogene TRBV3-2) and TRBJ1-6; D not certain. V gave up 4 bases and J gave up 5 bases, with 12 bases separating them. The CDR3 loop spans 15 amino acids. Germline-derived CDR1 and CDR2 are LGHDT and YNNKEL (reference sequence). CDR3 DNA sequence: TGTGCCAGCAGCCTAGTTGCGGGCCATAATTCACCCCTCCACTTT. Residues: CASSLVAGHNSPLHF.

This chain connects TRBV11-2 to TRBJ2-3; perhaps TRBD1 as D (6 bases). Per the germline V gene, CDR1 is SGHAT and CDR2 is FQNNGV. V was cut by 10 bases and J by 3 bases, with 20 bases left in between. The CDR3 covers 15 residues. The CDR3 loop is CATDQGRIGTDTQYF. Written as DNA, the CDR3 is TGTGCCACCGACCAGGGGCGAATTGGGACAGATACGCAGTATTTT.

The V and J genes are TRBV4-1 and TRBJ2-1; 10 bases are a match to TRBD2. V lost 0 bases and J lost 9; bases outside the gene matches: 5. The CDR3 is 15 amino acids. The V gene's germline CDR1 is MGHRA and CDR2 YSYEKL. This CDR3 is CASSQDSSGRREQFF. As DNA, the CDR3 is TGCGCCAGCAGCCAAGATTCTAGCGGGAGACGTGAGCAGTTCTTC.

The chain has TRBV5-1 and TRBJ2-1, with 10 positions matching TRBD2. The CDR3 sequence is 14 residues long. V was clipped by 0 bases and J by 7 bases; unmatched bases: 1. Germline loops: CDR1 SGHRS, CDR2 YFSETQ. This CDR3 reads CASSLELAGNEQFF. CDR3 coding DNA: TGCGCCAGCAGCTTGGAACTAGCGGGAAATGAGCAGTTCTTC.

DNA for the CDR3: TGCGCCAGCAGCCAAGCCAGGGTGAATTCACCCCTCCACTTT. The encoded protein is CASSQARVNSPLHF. This chain uses TRBV4-1 with TRBJ1-6; D is possibly TRBD1 (5 bases). This CDR3 region has 14 residues. CDR1 and CDR2 (germline): MGHRA, YSYEKL. The germline V and J ends were trimmed by 1 base and 7 bases, with 8 bases remaining between them.

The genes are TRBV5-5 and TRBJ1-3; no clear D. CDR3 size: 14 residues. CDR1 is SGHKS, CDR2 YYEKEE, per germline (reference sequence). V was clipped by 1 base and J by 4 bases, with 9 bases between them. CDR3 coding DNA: TGTGCCAGCAGCTTGCTAATCGCGGGAAACACCATATATTTT. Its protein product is CASSLLIAGNTIYF.

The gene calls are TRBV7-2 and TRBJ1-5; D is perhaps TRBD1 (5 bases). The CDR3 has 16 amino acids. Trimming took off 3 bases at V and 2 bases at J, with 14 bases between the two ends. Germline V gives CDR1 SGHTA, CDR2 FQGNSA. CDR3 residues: CASSLGPIRGNQPQHF. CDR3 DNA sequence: TGTGCCAGCAGCTTGGGCCCTATCAGGGGCAATCAGCCCCAGCATTTT. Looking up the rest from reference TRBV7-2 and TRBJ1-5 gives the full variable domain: GAGVSQSPSNKVTEKGKDVELRCDPISGHTALYWYRQSLGQGLEFLIYFQGNSAPDKSGLPSDRFSAERTGGSVSTLTIQRTQQEDSAVYLCASSLGPIRGNQPQHFGDGTRLSIL.

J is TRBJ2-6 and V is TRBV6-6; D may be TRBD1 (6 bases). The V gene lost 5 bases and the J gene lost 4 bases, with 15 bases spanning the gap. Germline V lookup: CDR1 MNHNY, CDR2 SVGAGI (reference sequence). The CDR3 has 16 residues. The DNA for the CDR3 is TGTGCCAGCAGTCGATATACAGGGACCGGGGCCAACGTCCTGACTTTC. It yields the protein CASSRYTGTGANVLTF.

CDR3 protein: CASSSPSGTSGNYNEQFF. DNA for the CDR3: TGTGCCAGCAGTTCACCATCCGGGACTAGCGGAAACTACAATGAGCAGTTCTTC. The V gene is TRBV28, the J gene TRBJ2-1, with 11 bases identical to TRBD2. Germline values: CDR1 MDHEN, CDR2 SYDVKM. V lost 4 bases and J lost 3; bases outside the gene matches: 11. The CDR3 is 18 residues long.

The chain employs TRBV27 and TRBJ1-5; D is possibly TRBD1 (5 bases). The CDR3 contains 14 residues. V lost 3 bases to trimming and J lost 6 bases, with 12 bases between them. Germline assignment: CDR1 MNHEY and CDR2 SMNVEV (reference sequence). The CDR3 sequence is CASSFSTGRQPQHF. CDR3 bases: TGTGCCAGCAGTTTTTCTACAGGTCGTCAGCCCCAGCATTTT.

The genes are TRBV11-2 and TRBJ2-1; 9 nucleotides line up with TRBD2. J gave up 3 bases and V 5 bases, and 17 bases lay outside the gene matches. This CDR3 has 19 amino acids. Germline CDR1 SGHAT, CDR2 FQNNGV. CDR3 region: CASSLKISWTSENYNEQFF. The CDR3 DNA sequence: TGTGCCAGCAGCCTTAAGATCTCCTGGACTAGCGAAAACTACAATGAGCAGTTCTTC.

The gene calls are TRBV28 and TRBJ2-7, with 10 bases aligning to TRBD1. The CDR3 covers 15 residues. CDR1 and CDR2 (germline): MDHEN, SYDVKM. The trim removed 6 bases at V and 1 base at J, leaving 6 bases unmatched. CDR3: CASSSLGQGSYEQYF. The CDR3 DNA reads TGTGCCAGCAGCTCTTTGGGACAGGGGTCCTACGAGCAGTACTTC.

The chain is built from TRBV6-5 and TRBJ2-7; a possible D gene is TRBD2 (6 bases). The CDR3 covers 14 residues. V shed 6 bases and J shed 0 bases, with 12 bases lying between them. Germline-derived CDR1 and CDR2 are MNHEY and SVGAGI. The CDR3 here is CASRSTGLSYEQYF. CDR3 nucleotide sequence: TGTGCCAGCAGGTCGACGGGACTCTCCTACGAGCAGTACTTC.